The T cell receptor beta chain under discussion was sequenced for a study of cytomegalovirus exposure and HLA in healthy donors. Study in general: Early release data held roughly 90 million unique TCRs from HLA-typed donors. General study results and limits: Evidence from a later analysis indicated that most CMV-associated TCR beta chains looked HLA-restricted. For most subjects, TCR beta sequences were reported to predict HLA-A and HLA-B alleles with accuracy.

As regards this clone: The antigen is not known.

There are 18 residues in the CDR3. J gave up 0 bases and V 3 bases, and 8 bases lay outside the gene matches. CDR1 and CDR2 from the germline V gene are SGHTA and FQGNSA. Primers: 60 Vbeta forward and 13 Jbeta reverse. The method was immunoSEQ multiplex PCR; TCRdb's version includes in-frame clones alone and lacks a portion of them. In the table there are roughly 130,000 clones, about 72% of which are singletons. This chain joins TRBV7-2 and TRBJ2-3; the match to TRBD2 covers 11 bases. Sequencing was done on a sample of PBMCs. The receptor was derived from a man aged 25-45 years in good health and CMV-seropositive. CDR3 sequence (DNA): TGTGCCAGCAGCTTCGTAGCGGGAGGGCCGCCTAGCACAGATACGCAGTATTTT. Its translation is CASSFVAGGPPSTDTQYF. The variable domain in full, with the rest retrieved from reference TRBV7-2 and TRBJ2-3, is GAGVSQSPSNKVTEKGKDVELRCDPISGHTALYWYRQSLGQGLEFLIYFQGNSAPDKSGLPSDRFSAERTGGSVSTLTIQRTQQEDSAVYLCASSFVAGGPPSTDTQYFGPGTRLTVL.